This is a list of T cell receptor beta chains from one sample in a study of OX40 agonist ivuxolimab in advanced cancers. The protocol was immunoSEQ multiplex PCR, while the TCRdb copy is restricted to in-frame clones and leaves out a portion. The sample carries some 60,000 clones, about nine tenths recorded once. The specimen comprised CD4+ or CD8+ T cells sorted from blood, sampled in a trial of the OX40 agonist ivuxolimab. These receptors were taken from an adult with an advanced solid tumor such as melanoma, head and neck, liver or kidney cancer. CDR3s include the opening cysteine and the closing phenylalanine or tryptophan. D genes are given only for firm matches. The size of a clone is reported for some rows only, either as once, few or many, or as a class for expanded clones.

>TRBD2|TRBV6-6|NA|TRBJ2-5
TGTGCCAGCAGTTTCCTTGGCGGGAGAGGGGAGACCCAGTACTTC
CASSFLGGRGETQYF
>NA|TRBV5-6|NA|TRBJ2-6
TGTGCCAGCAGCACTGGGGGCTCTGGGGCCAACGTCCTGACTTTC
CASSTGGSGANVLTF
>NA|TRBV2|NA|TRBJ2-2
TGTGCCAGCAGTCACAGGGTATGGACCGGGGAGCTGTTTTTT
CASSHRVWTGELFF
>NA|TRBV6-1|few|TRBJ1-3
TGTGCCTCCCAGGGCGGACAGCGAAACACCATATATTTT
CASQGGQRNTIYF
>NA|TRBV7-6|NA|TRBJ1-2
TGTGCCAGCAGCGAGGTACATGGCTACACCTTC
CASSEVHGYTF
>NA|TRBV10-2|NA|TRBJ2-3
TGCGCCATAAAACCTCAGAGCACAGATACGCAGTATTTT
CAIKPQSTDTQYF
>TRBD1|TRBV30|NA|TRBJ1-6
TGTGCCTGGAGTGTAGGAAGGGCGAATACAGGGGTAACCCTCCACTTT
CAWSVGRANTGVTLHF
>TRBD1|TRBV7-3|NA|TRBJ1-1
TGTGCCAGCAGCCTCAGGGGGAACGGAGCTTTCTTT
CASSLRGNGAFF
>TRBD1|TRBV27|NA|TRBJ1-4
TGTGCCAGCAGTTTAGGACAGGGAGGAAAACTGTTTTTT
CASSLGQGGKLFF
>NA|TRBV11-3|NA|TRBJ2-7
TGTGCCAGCAGCAATAACGGTTACGAGCAGTACTTC
CASSNNGYEQYF
>NA|TRBV27|NA|TRBJ1-3
TGTGCCAGCAGTTTTCGGGGCAGACCAGGAAACACCATATATTTT
CASSFRGRPGNTIYF
>TRBD1|TRBV5-1|NA|TRBJ2-2
TGCGCCAGCAGCTTGGAAGGACAGGGCTACCGGGAGCTGTTTTTT
CASSLEGQGYRELFF
>NA|TRBV5-6|NA|TRBJ2-5
TGTGCCAGCAGCCCATCGACAGAGACCCAGTACTTC
CASSPSTETQYF
>NA|TRBV2|NA|TRBJ1-3
TGTGCCAGCAGTGTACAGAGCTCTGGAAACACCATATATTTT
CASSVQSSGNTIYF
>NA|TRBV7-9|NA|TRBJ1-4
TGTGCCAGCAGCGCACCTTCAGGGGAAAAACTGTTTTTT
CASSAPSGEKLFF
>TRBD1|TRBV10-1|few|TRBJ2-7
TGCGCCAGCAGTCGGACAGGGGGCGAGCAGTACTTC
CASSRTGGEQYF
>NA|TRBV11-2|NA|TRBJ2-5
TGTGCCAGCAGCTTAGACGGAGGTCAAGAGACCCAGTACTTC
CASSLDGGQETQYF
>NA|TRBV27|NA|TRBJ2-7
TGTGCCAGCAGTTTAAGAATGTCCTACGAGCAGTACTTC
CASSLRMSYEQYF
>TRBD1|TRBV7-9|NA|TRBJ2-2
TGTGCCAGCAGACCCCAGGGGGCGACCGGGGAGCTGTTTTTT
CASRPQGATGELFF